This T cell receptor beta chain was documented in a study of control samples from healthy donors and cancer patients. CDR1 is MNHEY and CDR2 is SVGAGI in the germline V gene. V shed 6 bases and J shed 5 bases, with 11 bases lying between them. This CDR3 contains 13 residues. This table comes from immunoSEQ multiplex PCR, and its TCRdb copy is limited to in-frame clones, with some not included. The profile shows around 50,000 clones, more than 70% of them singletons. Sequencing was done on a sample of PBMCs. The J gene is TRBJ1-5, the V gene TRBV6-5; D ambiguous. This TCR derives from a man aged 35 to 55 with colorectal cancer. The CDR3 spells CASSSQIDQPQHF. CDR3 bases: TGTGCCAGCAGCTCACAAATTGATCAGCCCCAGCATTTT.